This T cell receptor beta chain was recovered during a study of blood T cells in healthy people across ages. Study-level information: Template switching captured about one barcoded beta molecule per two T cells.

Each sample yielded at least 6.5 million isolated PBMCs. The germline V and J ends were trimmed by 6 bases and 4 bases, with 16 bases remaining between them. CDR1 is SQVTM, CDR2 ANQGSEA, per germline. CDR3 length equals 14 residues. The authors ran a second PCR of about 7 to 12 cycles using a sample-barcoded 5' primer and a J-beta primer mix. TCRdb ran MiXCR on the 5' RACE reads and lists one entry per CDR3 protein. This sample yields roughly 800,000 distinct CDR3 sequences, of which more than 45% are seen a single time; roughly 20% belongs to the top ten. The sample taken for sequencing was blood. The receptor comes from a man under 40 in good health. The V call is TRBV29-1, the J call TRBJ2-1; possibly TRBD2 for D (5 bases). The CDR3 spells CSVDGAAEYNEQFF. For the CDR3, the DNA is TGCAGCGTGGATGGCGCAGCGGAGTACAATGAGCAGTTCTTC.